Below, 10 T cell receptor beta chains from the same sample are listed, as sequenced in a study of blood T cell repertoires in COVID-19. Data came from immunoSEQ multiplex PCR; TCRdb stores just in-frame clones and leaves some out. The table lists more than 60,000 clones, around nine tenths of them singletons. The specimen sequenced was peripheral blood. Receptors were obtained from a woman aged 80 or over with active or convalescent COVID-19.

The genes are TRBV3-1 (or the pseudogene TRBV3-2) and TRBJ2-3, with TRBD1 identical over 10 bases. The CDR3 totals 16 residues. V was clipped by 4 bases and J by 5 bases; unmatched bases: 9. Germline-derived CDR1 and CDR2 are LGHDT and YNNKEL (reference sequence). CDR3 in amino acids: CASSPPGQGPLDTQYF. CDR3 DNA sequence: TGTGCCAGCAGCCCCCCGGGACAGGGGCCTCTAGATACGCAGTATTTT.

This clone was seen more than once but under ten times. V is TRBV4-1 and J is TRBJ1-2; 10 nucleotides agree with TRBD1. Trimming took 0 bases from V and 3 from J; bases not matched to a gene: 1. Germline V gene lookup returns CDR1 MGHRA and CDR2 YSYEKL. The CDR3 is 15 amino acids. CDR3 in DNA: TGCGCCAGCAGCCAAGAGACAGGGGGCTACTATGGCTACACCTTC. Encoded protein: CASSQETGGYYGYTF.

V and J are TRBV4-3 and TRBJ2-3; TRBD2 agrees at 7 bases. CDR3 length equals 15 residues. J lost 3 bases, V lost 0 bases, and 3 bases had no gene match. CDR1 and CDR2 (germline): LGHNA, YSLEER. As DNA, the CDR3 is TGCGCCAGCAGCCAAGAGGGGGGGTGGACAGATACGCAGTATTTT. This codes for CASSQEGGWTDTQYF.

V gene TRBV10-3 combines with J gene TRBJ1-1; 8 nucleotides agree with TRBD1. Germline assignment: CDR1 ENHRY and CDR2 SYGVKD. CDR3 length: 17 residues. Trimming took 6 bases from V and 0 from J; bases not matched to a gene: 12. The CDR3 bases are TGTGCCATCAGCCCCCGCGGACAGGGCACCATGAACACTGAAGCTTTCTTT. It specifies CAISPRGQGTMNTEAFF.

The rearrangement uses TRBV9 and TRBJ2-4; 7 positions agree with TRBD1. This CDR3 region has 13 residues. V trimming: 4 bases; J trimming: 5 bases; junction bases outside the gene matches: 3. The germline V gene encodes CDR1 SGDLS and CDR2 YYNGEE. CDR3 region: CASSNDRENIQYF. CDR3 DNA sequence: TGTGCCAGCAGCAACGACAGGGAAAACATTCAGTACTTC. Based on the CDR3 plus reference TRBV9 and TRBJ2-4, the full variable domain is DSGVTQTPKHLITATGQRVTLRCSPRSGDLSVYWYQQSLDQGLQFLIQYYNGEERAKGNILERFSAQQFPDLHSELNLSSLELGDSALYFCASSNDRENIQYFGAGTRLSVL.

V and J are TRBV3-1 (or the pseudogene TRBV3-2) and TRBJ2-3; D not resolved. V gave up 4 bases and J gave up 5 bases, with 4 bases separating them. Germline lookup yields CDR1 LGHDT and CDR2 YNNKEL (reference sequence). The CDR3 is 11 amino acids. CDR3 in amino acids: CASSLGDTQYF. CDR3 DNA sequence: TGTGCCAGCAGCCTCGGAGATACGCAGTATTTT.

The chain recombines TRBV7-9 with TRBJ1-6; 11 positions match TRBD1. Germline V gene data show CDR1 as SEHNR and CDR2 as FQNEAQ (reference sequence). With V trimmed by 4 bases and J by 10 bases, 9 bases remained unmatched. The CDR3 consists of 16 residues. The CDR3 protein is CASSSPGQGVYSPLHF. CDR3 nucleotide sequence: TGTGCCAGCAGCTCACCGGGACAGGGGGTTTACTCACCCCTCCACTTT. Variable domain in full (rest from reference TRBV7-9 and TRBJ1-6): DTGVSQNPRHKITKRGQNVTFRCDPISEHNRLYWYRQTLGQGPEFLTYFQNEAQLEKSRLLSDRFSAERPKGSFSTLEIQRTEQGDSAMYLCASSSPGQGVYSPLHFGNGTRLTVT.

V is TRBV18 and J is TRBJ2-6, with D possibly TRBD1 on 6 matching bases. This CDR3 has 17 residues. The V gene lost 3 bases and the J gene lost 0 bases, with 12 bases spanning the gap. Germline lookup yields CDR1 KGHSH and CDR2 LQKENI. CDR3 residues: CASSPGAPRSGANVLTF. The CDR3 region has the DNA TGTGCCAGCTCACCGGGGGCGCCACGCTCTGGGGCCAACGTCCTGACTTTC.

In this sample, this clone turned up once. This rearrangement joins TRBV28 to TRBJ1-2, with 7 bases lining up with TRBD1. CDR1 and CDR2 from the germline V gene are MDHEN and SYDVKM. The CDR3 contains 13 residues. The V gene end was trimmed by 7 bases and the J gene end by 5 bases; junction bases not matched to a gene: 7. The CDR3 coding sequence is TGTGCCAGCACCGATGACAGGGTTTATGGCTACACCTTC. Encoded protein: CASTDDRVYGYTF.

This rearrangement joins TRBV18 to TRBJ1-5, with 9 bases matching TRBD1. V shed 5 bases and J 7 bases; nucleotides not matched to a gene: 6. CDR3 length: 14 amino acids. The germline V gene has CDR1 KGHSH and CDR2 LQKENI. In DNA, the CDR3 is TGTGCCAGCTCATCACAGGGGGCCGGGCAGCCCCAGCATTTT. Translation gives CASSSQGAGQPQHF.